This T cell receptor (beta chain) was retrieved from a study of T-cell memory formation after mild COVID-19. Findings and limits, study-wide: Nothing showed for sure that second-wave clones peaking on day 37 were SARS-CoV-2 specific. Day 15 to 85 contracting clones showed balanced CD4/CD8; day 15 to 37 expanders favored CD4+.

Using constant-segment primers, 5'RACE produced TCR alpha and TCR beta cDNA libraries carrying sample barcodes and UMIs. Via MiXCR, TCRdb re-called the 5' RACE reads, giving one row per CDR3 protein. The sample holds roughly 45,000 distinct CDR3 sequences; 27% are singletons and the top ten take about 39%. This clonotype turned up a few times. Its matching antigen is unknown. Trimming removed 3 bases at V and 5 bases at J, with 18 bases between. The CDR3 loop spans 16 amino acids. CDR1 and CDR2 (germline): MGHDK, SYGVNS. Material: PBMCs or a T cell subset sorted from them (not recorded which). The V and J genes are TRBV25-1 and TRBJ2-3; D might be TRBD2 (6 bases). This receptor was taken from a man between 18 and 29 years old who had mild COVID-19 (a few samples of this study predate the infection). Cell type and time point are not known. The CDR3 nucleotides read TGTGCCAGCAGTGACGGAGGTCTGGGGGGTGGAGATACGCAGTATTTT. It specifies CASSDGGLGGGDTQYF.